One T cell receptor (beta chain) is described in this entry. The data were obtained in a study of technical replicates of blood from a handful of donors. Here immunoSEQ multiplex PCR was the method, and the copy in TCRdb shows in-frame clones only, minus some. The sample has about 93,000 clones, approximately 95% seen once; the top ten hold about 0.25%. Germline lookup yields CDR1 MNHEY and CDR2 SMNVEV (reference sequence). V lost 4 bases to trimming and J lost 4 bases, with 8 bases between them. This CDR3 has 14 amino acids. Sequenced material: T cells isolated from PBMCs. This chain uses TRBV27 with TRBJ1-6; tentatively, D is TRBD1 (5 bases). This receptor was identified in a human donor in good health. In nucleotides, the CDR3 is TGTGCCAGCAGTTCCAGGGATTATAATTCACCCCTCCACTTT. It is translated as CASSSRDYNSPLHF.